This entry describes one T cell receptor (beta chain). The antigen is undetermined. One end of the junction varies from germline; a read error may be responsible. CDR3 length equals 17 residues. Germline V gene lookup returns CDR1 MNHNY and CDR2 SVGAGI (reference sequence). These data originate in a study of read filtering for tumor transcriptome and immune sequencing. In the study overall: Among patients, 17 to 20 were male and around 15 female, aged about 45 to 85 (mean about 66). IR-seq gave about 3.5 to 10.27 million TCR reads per sample; RNA-seq gave about 75 to 1,300.

From about 0.4 ug of RNA, a library with molecular barcoded alpha/delta and beta/gamma adaptors was made. One entry per CDR3 protein, called by TCRdb with MiXCR from the reads. The table shows about 58,000 distinct CDR3 sequences, with 9% to 15% occurring only once. Study-level points and caveats: IR-seq captured clonotypes deeper and more reliably than RNA-seq.

This receptor was obtained from a donor aged 40 or older with multiple myeloma. J is TRBJ2-7 and V is TRBV6-6, with TRBD1 matching 10 bases. Material: a population of CD138-negative cells sorted from bone marrow. CDR3 in amino acids: CASSYLRQGASSYERYF. CDR3 bases: TGTGCCAGCAGTTACCTAAGACAGGGGGCGAGCTCCTACGAGCGGTACTTC.